This T cell receptor (beta chain) was captured in a study of cytomegalovirus exposure and HLA in healthy donors. The PCR had 60 Vbeta and 13 Jbeta primers. This table comes from immunoSEQ multiplex PCR, and its TCRdb copy is limited to in-frame clones, with some not included. The top ten clones hold about 9.3% of a sample with approximately 40,000 clones, roughly 79% of them seen once. In this sample, this clone turned up a few times. The CDR3 has 13 residues. The V and J ends lost 7 bases and 9 bases, in that order; junction bases with no gene match: 10. Germline CDR1 is SQVTM and CDR2 is ANQGSEA. The sequencing sample was made of PBMCs. The chain links TRBV29-1 to TRBJ2-1; 9 positions match TRBD1. The receptor was isolated from a woman between 40 and 55 years old in good health and CMV-seronegative. The CDR3, as DNA: TGCAGCGCGAGGGGACAGGGAGGAATTGAGCAGTTCTTC. It translates to CSARGQGGIEQFF.